This T cell receptor beta chain was recorded in a study of T cell responses to AZD1222 COVID-19 vaccine. To note about this clone: The antigen is undetermined.

The CDR3 has 14 residues. Unmatched junction bases numbered 3, after V lost 1 base and J lost 8 bases. Per germline, CDR1 SGHAT and CDR2 FQDESV (reference sequence). This table comes from immunoSEQ multiplex PCR, and its TCRdb copy is limited to in-frame clones, with some not included. Among around 160,000 clones listed, around 83% were seen once. Whole-study findings and limits: Baseline seropositivity characterized only a handful of AZD1222 recipients. Nearly half of spike-specific TCRs reportedly target variant regions that are unmutated in the B.1.351 and B.1.1.7 variants.

The V call is TRBV11-1, the J call TRBJ2-1; 9 nucleotides match TRBD1. This TCR was recovered from an adult in good health. The material was peripheral blood, obtained on day 0 of MenACWY control vaccination. The CDR3 sequence is CASSLGTGADEQFF. The CDR3 DNA reads as TGTGCCAGCAGCTTAGGGACAGGGGCCGATGAGCAGTTCTTC.